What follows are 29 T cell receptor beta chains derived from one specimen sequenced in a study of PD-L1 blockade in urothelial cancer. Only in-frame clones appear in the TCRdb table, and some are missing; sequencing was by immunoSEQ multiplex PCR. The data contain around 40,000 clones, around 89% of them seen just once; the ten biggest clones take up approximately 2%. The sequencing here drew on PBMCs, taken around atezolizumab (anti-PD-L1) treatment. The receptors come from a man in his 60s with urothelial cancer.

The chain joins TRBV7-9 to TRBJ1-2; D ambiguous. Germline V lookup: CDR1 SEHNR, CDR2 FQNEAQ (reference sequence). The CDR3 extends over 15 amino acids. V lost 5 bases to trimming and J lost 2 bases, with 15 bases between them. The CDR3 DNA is TGTGCCAGCAGCCCGATGACTGGCCTAAACTATGGCTACACCTTC. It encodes CASSPMTGLNYGYTF.

For the CDR3, the DNA is TGTGCCAGCTCACCACTAATGGCCCTGAACACTGAAGCTTTCTTT. Amino acid sequence: CASSPLMALNTEAFF. This rearrangement joins TRBV18 to TRBJ1-1; D is undetermined. Germline V gene sequence: CDR1 KGHSH, CDR2 LQKENI. This CDR3 has 15 residues. Between the trimmed V and J ends, which lost 1 base and 0 bases, there was a span of 9 bases.

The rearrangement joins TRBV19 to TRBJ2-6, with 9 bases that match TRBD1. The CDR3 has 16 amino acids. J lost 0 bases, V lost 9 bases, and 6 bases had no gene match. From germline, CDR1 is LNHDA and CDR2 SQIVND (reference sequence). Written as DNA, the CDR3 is TGTGCCAGCGGACAGGGGTCGAGCTCTGGGGCCAACGTCCTGACTTTC. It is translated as CASGQGSSSGANVLTF.

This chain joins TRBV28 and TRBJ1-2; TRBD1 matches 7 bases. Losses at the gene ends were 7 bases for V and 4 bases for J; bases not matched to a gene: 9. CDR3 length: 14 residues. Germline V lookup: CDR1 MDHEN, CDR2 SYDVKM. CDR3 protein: CASNLGQAIYGYTF. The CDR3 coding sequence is TGTGCCAGCAACCTCGGACAGGCCATCTATGGCTACACCTTC.

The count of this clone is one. The CDR3 here is CASSDQGVTGNTIYF. The CDR3 DNA is TGTGCCAGCAGTGACCAGGGGGTTACCGGAAACACCATATATTTT. V usage is TRBV28 and J usage is TRBJ1-3, with 7 bases identical to TRBD1. The germline V gene has CDR1 MDHEN and CDR2 SYDVKM. The CDR3 length is 15 residues. V lost 5 bases, J lost 4 bases, and 8 bases stayed unmatched.

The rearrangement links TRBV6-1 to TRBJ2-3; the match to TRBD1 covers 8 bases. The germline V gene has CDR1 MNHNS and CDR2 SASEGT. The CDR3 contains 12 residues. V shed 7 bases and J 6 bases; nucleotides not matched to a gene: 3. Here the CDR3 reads CASTRQGDTQYF. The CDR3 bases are TGTGCCAGCACAAGACAGGGGGATACGCAGTATTTT.

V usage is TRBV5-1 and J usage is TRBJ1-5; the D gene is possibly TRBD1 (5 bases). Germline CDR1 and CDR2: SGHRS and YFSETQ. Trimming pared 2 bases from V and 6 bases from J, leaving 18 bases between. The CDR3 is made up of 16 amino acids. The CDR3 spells CASSFPWRGDSQPQHF. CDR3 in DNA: TGCGCCAGCAGCTTTCCGTGGCGGGGGGATAGTCAGCCCCAGCATTTT.

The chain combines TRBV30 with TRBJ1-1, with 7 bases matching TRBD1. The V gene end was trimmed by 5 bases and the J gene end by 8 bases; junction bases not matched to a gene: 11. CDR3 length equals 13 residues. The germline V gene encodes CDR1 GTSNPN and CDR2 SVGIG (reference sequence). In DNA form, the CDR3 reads TGTGCCTGGGGTCCTGAGGTGGGACAGGAAGCTTTCTTT. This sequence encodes CAWGPEVGQEAFF.

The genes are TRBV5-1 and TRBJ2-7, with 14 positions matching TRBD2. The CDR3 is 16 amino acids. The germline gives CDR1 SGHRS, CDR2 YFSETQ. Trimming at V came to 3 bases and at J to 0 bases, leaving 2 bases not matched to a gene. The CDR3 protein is CASSWGTSGSSYEQYF. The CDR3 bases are TGCGCCAGCAGCTGGGGGACTAGCGGGAGCTCCTACGAGCAGTACTTC.

CDR3 nucleotides: TGTGCCAGCAGCTTGCCGGGACAGGAGAAGTCAAATAGCAATCAGCCCCAGCATTTT. This encodes CASSLPGQEKSNSNQPQHF. The chain recombines TRBV11-1 with TRBJ1-5; 8 bases agree with TRBD1. The germline gives CDR1 SGHAT, CDR2 FQDESV (reference sequence). V trimming: 3 bases; J trimming: 0 bases; junction bases outside the gene matches: 13. The CDR3 has 19 residues.

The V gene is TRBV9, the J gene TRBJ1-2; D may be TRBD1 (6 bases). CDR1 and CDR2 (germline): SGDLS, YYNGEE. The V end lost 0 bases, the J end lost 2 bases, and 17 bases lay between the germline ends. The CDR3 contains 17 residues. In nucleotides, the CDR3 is TGTGCCAGCAGCGTAGATTCTGGGGGGGGGCTGAACTATGGCTACACCTTC. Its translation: CASSVDSGGGLNYGYTF.

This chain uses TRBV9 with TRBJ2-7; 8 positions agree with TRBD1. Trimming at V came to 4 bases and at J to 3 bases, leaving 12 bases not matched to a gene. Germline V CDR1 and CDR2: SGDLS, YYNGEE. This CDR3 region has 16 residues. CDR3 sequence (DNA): TGTGCCAGCAGCCTCTCCCCAACGGGACAGGACTACGAGCAGTACTTC. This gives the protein CASSLSPTGQDYEQYF.

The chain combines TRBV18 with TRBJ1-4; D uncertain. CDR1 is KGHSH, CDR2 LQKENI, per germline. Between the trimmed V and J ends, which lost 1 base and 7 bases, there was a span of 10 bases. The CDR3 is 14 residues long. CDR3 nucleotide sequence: TGTGCCAGCTCACCACTTAGTGGTAGTGAAAAACTGTTTTTT. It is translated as CASSPLSGSEKLFF.

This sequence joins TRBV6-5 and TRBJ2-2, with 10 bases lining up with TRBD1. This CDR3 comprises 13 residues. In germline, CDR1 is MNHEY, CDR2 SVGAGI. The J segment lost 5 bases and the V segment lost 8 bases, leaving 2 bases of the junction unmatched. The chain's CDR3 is CASGTGVTGELFF. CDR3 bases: TGTGCCAGCGGGACAGGGGTTACCGGGGAGCTGTTTTTT.

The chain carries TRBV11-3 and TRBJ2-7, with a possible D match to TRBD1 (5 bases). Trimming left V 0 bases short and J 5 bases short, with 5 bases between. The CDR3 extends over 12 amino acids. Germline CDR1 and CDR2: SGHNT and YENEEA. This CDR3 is CASSLDRDEQYF. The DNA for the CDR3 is TGTGCCAGCAGCTTAGACAGGGACGAGCAGTACTTC.

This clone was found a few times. As DNA, the CDR3 is TGTGCCAGCAGCAGGGGCTATGGCTACACCTTC. Protein: CASSRGYGYTF. J is TRBJ1-2 and V is TRBV11-3; D may be TRBD1 (5 bases). The germline gives CDR1 SGHNT, CDR2 YENEEA. The CDR3 sequence is 11 residues long. V gave up 5 bases and J gave up 4 bases, with 5 bases separating them.

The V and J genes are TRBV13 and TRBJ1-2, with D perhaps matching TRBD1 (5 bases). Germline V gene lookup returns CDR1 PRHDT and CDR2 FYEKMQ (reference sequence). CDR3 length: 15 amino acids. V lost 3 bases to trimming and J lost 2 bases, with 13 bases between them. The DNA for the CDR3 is TGTGCCAGCAGCTTCGGGATTGGGGGGAACTATGGCTACACCTTC. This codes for CASSFGIGGNYGYTF.

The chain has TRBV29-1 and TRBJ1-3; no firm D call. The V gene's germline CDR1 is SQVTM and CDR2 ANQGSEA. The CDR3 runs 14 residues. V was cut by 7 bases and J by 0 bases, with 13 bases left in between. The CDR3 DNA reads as TGCAGCGCCGGAGGCGGGATCTCTGGAAACACCATATATTTT. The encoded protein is CSAGGGISGNTIYF. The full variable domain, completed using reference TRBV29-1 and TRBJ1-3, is SAVISQKPSRDICQRGTSLTIQCQVDSQVTMMFWYRQQPGQSLTLIATANQGSEATYESGFVIDKFPISRPNLTFSTLTVSNMSPEDSSIYLCSAGGGISGNTIYFGEGSWLTVV.

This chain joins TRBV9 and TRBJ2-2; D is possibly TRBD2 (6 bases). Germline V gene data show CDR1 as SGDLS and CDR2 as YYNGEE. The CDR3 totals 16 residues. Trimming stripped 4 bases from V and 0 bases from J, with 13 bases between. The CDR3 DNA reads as TGTGCCAGCAGCCCAGTTCCGGGGGCGAACACCGGGGAGCTGTTTTTT. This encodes CASSPVPGANTGELFF.

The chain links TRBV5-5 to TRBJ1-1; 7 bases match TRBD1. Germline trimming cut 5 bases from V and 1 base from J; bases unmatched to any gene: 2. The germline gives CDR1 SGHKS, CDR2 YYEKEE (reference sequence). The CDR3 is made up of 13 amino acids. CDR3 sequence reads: CASSWDRNTEAFF. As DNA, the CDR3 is TGTGCCAGCAGTTGGGACAGGAACACTGAAGCTTTCTTT.

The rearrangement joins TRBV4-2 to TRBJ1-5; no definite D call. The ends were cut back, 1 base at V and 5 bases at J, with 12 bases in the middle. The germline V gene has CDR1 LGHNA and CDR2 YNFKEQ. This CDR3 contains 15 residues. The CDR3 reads CASSQGEGTDQPQHF. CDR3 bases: TGTGCCAGCAGCCAAGGGGAGGGCACGGATCAGCCCCAGCATTTT.

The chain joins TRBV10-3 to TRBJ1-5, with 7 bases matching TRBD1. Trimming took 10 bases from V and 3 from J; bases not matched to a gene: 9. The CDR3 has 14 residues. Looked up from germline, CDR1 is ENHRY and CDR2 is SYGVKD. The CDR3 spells CATRGDSPNQPQHF. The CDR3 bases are TGTGCCACCAGAGGGGACAGTCCCAATCAGCCCCAGCATTTT.

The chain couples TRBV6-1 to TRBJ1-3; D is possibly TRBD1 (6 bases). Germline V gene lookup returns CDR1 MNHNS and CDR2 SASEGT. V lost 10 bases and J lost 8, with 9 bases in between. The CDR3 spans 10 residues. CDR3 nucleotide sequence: TGTGCCACCGAGGGGGACACCATATATTTT. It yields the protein CATEGDTIYF.

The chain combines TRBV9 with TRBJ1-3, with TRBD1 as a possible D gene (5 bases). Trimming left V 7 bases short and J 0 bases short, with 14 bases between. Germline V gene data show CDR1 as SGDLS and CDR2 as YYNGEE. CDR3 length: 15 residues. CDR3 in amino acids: CASGVGGLSGNTIYF. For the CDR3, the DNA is TGTGCCAGCGGGGTGGGGGGACTCTCTGGAAACACCATATATTTT.

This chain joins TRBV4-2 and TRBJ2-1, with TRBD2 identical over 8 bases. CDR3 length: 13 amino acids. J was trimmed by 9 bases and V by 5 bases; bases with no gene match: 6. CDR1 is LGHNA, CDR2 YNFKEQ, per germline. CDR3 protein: CASSASGGSEQFF. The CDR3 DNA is TGTGCCAGCAGCGCCTCGGGGGGGAGTGAGCAGTTCTTC.

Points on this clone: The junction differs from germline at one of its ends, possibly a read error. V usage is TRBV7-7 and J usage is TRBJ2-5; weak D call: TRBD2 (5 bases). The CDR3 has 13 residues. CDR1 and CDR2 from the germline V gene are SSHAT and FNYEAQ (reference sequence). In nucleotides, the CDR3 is TGTGCTAGCAGCTCAGGACTGGGGGAGACCCAGTACTTC. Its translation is CASSSGLGETQYF. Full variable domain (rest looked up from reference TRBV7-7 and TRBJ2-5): GAGVSQSPRYKVTKRGQDVTLRCDPISSHATLYWYQQALGQGPEFLTYFNYEAQPDKSGLPSDRFSAERPEGSISTLTIQRTEQRDSAMYRCASSSGLGETQYFGPGTRLLVL.

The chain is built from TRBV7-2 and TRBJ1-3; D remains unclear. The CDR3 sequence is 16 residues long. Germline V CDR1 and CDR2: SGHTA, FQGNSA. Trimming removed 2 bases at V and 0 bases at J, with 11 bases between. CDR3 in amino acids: CASSLSSGISGNTIYF. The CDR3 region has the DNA TGTGCCAGCAGCTTATCAAGCGGGATCTCTGGAAACACCATATATTTT.

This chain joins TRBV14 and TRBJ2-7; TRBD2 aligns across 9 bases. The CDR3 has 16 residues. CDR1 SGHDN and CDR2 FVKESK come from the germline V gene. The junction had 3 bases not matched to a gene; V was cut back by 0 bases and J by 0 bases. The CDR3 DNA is TGTGCCAGCAGCCAAGATGGGCGGGGGGGCTCCTACGAGCAGTACTTC. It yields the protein CASSQDGRGGSYEQYF.

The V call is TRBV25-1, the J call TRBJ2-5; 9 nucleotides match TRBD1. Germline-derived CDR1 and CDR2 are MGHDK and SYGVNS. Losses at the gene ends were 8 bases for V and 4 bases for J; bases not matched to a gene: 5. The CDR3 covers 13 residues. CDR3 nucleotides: TGTGCCAGCCGCGGGACAGGGACAGAGACCCAGTACTTC. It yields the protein CASRGTGTETQYF.